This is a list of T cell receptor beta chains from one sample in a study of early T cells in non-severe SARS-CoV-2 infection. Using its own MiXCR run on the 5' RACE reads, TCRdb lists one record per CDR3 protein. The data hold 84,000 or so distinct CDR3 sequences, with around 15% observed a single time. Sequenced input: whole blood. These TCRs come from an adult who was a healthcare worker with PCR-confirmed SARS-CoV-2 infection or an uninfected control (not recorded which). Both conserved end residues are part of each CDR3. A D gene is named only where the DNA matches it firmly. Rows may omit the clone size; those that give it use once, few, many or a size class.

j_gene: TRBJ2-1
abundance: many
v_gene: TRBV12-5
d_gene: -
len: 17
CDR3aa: CASANTNLGGAYNEQFF
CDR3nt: TGTGCTAGTGCTAACACCAATTTGGGGGGCGCCTACAATGAGCAGTTCTTC

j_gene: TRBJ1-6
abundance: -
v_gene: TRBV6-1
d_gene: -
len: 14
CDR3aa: CASSADEGAAPLHF
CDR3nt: TGTGCCAGCAGTGCGGATGAGGGCGCGGCACCCCTCCACTTT

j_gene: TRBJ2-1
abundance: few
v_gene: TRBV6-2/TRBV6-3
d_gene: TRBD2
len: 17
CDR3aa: CASIYQTGTSGYNEQFF
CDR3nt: TGTGCCAGCATCTACCAAACCGGGACTAGCGGCTACAATGAGCAGTTCTTC

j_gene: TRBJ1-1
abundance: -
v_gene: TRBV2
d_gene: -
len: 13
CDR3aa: CASRVRQSAEAFF
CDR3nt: TGTGCCAGCAGGGTTCGACAATCCGCTGAAGCTTTCTTT

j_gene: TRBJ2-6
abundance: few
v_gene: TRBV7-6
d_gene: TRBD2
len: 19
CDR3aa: CASSPRTSGGSSGANVLTF
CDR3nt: TGTGCCAGCAGCCCGAGGACTAGCGGGGGGAGCTCTGGGGCCAACGTCCTGACTTTC

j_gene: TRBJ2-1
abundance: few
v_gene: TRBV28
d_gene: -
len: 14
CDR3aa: CASSLVGSATEQFF
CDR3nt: TGTGCCAGCAGTTTAGTGGGAAGTGCGACTGAGCAGTTCTTC

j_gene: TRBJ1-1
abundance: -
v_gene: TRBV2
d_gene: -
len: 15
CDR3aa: CASSEERRSDTEAFF
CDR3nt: TGTGCCAGCAGTGAGGAACGGAGGTCGGACACTGAAGCTTTCTTT

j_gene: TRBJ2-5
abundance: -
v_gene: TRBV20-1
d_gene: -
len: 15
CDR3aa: CSAQPSTGIVETQYF
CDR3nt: TGCAGTGCCCAACCCTCGACAGGAATCGTAGAGACCCAGTACTTC

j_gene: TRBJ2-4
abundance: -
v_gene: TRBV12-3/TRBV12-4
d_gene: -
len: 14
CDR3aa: CASTDRSQKNIQYF
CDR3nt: TGTGCCAGCACCGACAGGAGTCAGAAAAACATTCAGTACTTC

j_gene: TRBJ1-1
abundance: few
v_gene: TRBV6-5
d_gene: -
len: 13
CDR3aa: CASRPGGNTEAFF
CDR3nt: TGTGCCAGCCGTCCGGGGGGCAACACTGAAGCTTTCTTT

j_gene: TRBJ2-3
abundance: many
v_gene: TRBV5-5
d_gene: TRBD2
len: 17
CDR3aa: CASSPLWGLAATDTQYF
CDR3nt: TGTGCCAGCAGCCCGCTTTGGGGACTAGCGGCCACAGATACGCAGTATTTT

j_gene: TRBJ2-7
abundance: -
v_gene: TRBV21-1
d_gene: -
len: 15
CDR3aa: CASSPGFRTGHEQYF
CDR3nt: TGTGCCAGCAGCCCCGGCTTCCGGACAGGGCACGAGCAGTACTTC

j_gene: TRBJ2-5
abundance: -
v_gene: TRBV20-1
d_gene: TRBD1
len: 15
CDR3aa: CSAGETGGLQETQYF
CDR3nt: TGCAGTGCGGGAGAGACAGGGGGTCTCCAAGAGACCCAGTACTTC

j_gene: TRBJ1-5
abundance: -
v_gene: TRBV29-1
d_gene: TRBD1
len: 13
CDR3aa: CSVKTGGNQPQHF
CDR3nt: TGCAGCGTCAAGACAGGGGGCAATCAGCCCCAGCATTTT

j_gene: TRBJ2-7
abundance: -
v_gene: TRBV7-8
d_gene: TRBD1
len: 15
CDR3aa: CASSPPTGPGYEQYF
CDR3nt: TGTGCCAGCAGCCCACCGACAGGGCCTGGGTACGAGCAGTACTTC

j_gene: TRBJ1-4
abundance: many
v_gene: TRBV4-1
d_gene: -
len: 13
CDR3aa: CASRRETNEKLFF
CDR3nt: TGCGCCAGCAGACGGGAGACTAATGAAAAACTGTTTTTT